This TCR beta chain emerged from a study of long-term antiretroviral therapy in people with HIV (dated by TCRdb to between 2021 and 2024). Study-wide context: Collection of the earliest samples took place about a decade ahead of the 2015 WHO recommendation for immediate ART, at a time when ART was typically delayed until CD4 counts fell. A retrospective serial study tested whether changes in peripheral blood TRB repertoire composition and diversity were associated with ART initiation and durable HIV suppression. From some 33 adults with confirmed HIV infection, the cohort provided roughly 200 cryopreserved PBMC samples, gathered serially across a mean of approximately six years (range 1-12). Among the 30 or so participants with HIV, eleven to twelve were female. No cross-contamination during QIAcube processing was shown when test extractions of a monoclonal T-cell line were performed alongside around 30 polyclonal samples.

Results the study describes overall, beyond this receptor: CDR3 length ranges in HIV repertoires were narrower than in controls, and network structure suggested an antigen-experienced repertoire with only a slight naive shift after ART. Expanded TRB clones identified before ART initiation dominated the repertoire at all time points, although this dominance fluctuated and declined in many PLHIV after ART. Samples dated from about 2004 to 2017, and the ART regimens used may be less effective than current ones. Because pre-ART samples had limited cell numbers, profiling was done on unsorted PBMC rather than on sorted CD4+ and CD8+ T cells. Limited PBMC availability meant only the TCR beta chain was sequenced, without alpha chain pairing. Starting ART was linked to a significant rise in TRB diversity, yet even after long-term ART the diversity remained significantly lower than in transplant donor controls. Inferences about post-ART repertoire changes were limited because no data were available on ART adherence, viral resistance or therapy changes.

Details on this clone: Its antigen has not been determined. No quality values exist for individual bases; no much larger clone is one base distant.

The immunoSEQ hsTCRB v3.0 assay was used at survey level resolution to sequence the TRB variable region. A depth of roughly 35,000-55,000 T-cell genomes per sample was targeted for TRB sequencing. An Illumina MiSeq with a v3 150-cycle kit was used to sequence the pooled TRB libraries. On the study's bioinformatics: Repertoire analysis ran in R within a reproducible Nextflow workflow covering QC, data transformation and analysis. LymphoSeq2, an R package for AIRR-Seq data exploration, was used to implement custom analyses. A few samples yielding fewer than 5000 total TRB sequences were excluded, leaving more than 150 analyzed HIV repertoires. Of the approximately 190 retained HIV repertoires, about 61 were collected before and about 130 after ART initiation. Repertoires were downsampled to 5000 TRB nucleotide sequences, with summary statistics averaged over 100 downsampling iterations. Only TRB sequences with CDR3 regions of at least seven amino acids were retained for analysis. Two measures captured diversity: a Shannon entropy-derived clonality score and the Gini coefficient. Repertoire networks linked the top 5000 CDR3 amino acid sequences whenever two sequences differed by an edit distance of one. GLIPH2 predicted antigen specificity groups and MHC restriction for TRB CDR3 amino acid sequences. CDR3 amino acid sequences were matched against VDJdb and McPAS-TCR to flag known CMV, EBV, HIV or tissue antigen associations. Pre-ART, post-ART and control groups were compared with Wilcoxon signed-rank tests and Holm-Bonferroni correction. Held by TCRdb, this immuneACCESS table contains in-frame sequences only and omits some clones. Under half of the omission traces to an unresolved V gene where checked; the cause of the rest is unknown. The D gene and trimming were derived from the DNA, and the V and J assignments and clone size from that table. The sample table shows fewer than 30,000 clones, and roughly 96% are seen once. Roughly 8% of the sample is held by the ten biggest clonotypes.

From its cysteine to its phenylalanine, the CDR3 spans 19 amino acids. Only the CDR3 DNA is retained, 57 bases long and in frame from the first base. Taken from the germline V gene (reference sequence), the CDR1 and CDR2 loops are LNHNV and YYDKDF. Compared with germline, V lacks 5 bases and J lacks 2 bases; bases without a gene match: 10. Participants were included only if at least one PBMC sample before ART initiation and at least two post-ART samples were available. Treatment was received in the United States of America by all participants with HIV. Before DNA extraction, cryopreserved samples containing 1-10 million PBMC were thawed and washed. At the time of the earliest PBMC sample, participants with HIV were aged between roughly 20 and 54 years. Per participant, PBMC samples came from 1-4 timepoints prior to ART initiation and 2-8 timepoints following ART initiation, for a median of 7 samples. Serial HIV viral load, CD4+ T-cell count, ART history and demographic data were obtained for every participant. Genomic DNA was extracted from unsorted PBMC with a Qiagen kit on a QIAcube, with processing performed in batches of 12 samples.

The rearranged segments are TRBV15 and TRBJ2-1; TRBD2 aligns with 15 central bases. The receptor was isolated from a young man with HIV. Here the sequenced sample was unsorted PBMCs, taken 5.3 years after starting antiretroviral therapy. CDR3 region: CATSPGLAGGPKTYNEQFF. DNA sequence: TGTGCCACCAGCCCTGGACTAGCGGGAGGGCCGAAGACCTACAATGAGCAGTTCTTC.